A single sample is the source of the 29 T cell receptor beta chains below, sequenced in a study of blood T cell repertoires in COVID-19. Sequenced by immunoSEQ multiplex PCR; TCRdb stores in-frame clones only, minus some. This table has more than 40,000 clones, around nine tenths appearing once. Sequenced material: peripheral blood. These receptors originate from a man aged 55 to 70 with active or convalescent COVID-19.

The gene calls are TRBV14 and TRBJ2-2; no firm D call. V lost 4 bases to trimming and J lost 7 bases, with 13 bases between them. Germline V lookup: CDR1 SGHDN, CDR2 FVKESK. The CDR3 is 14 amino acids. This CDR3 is CASSLLGIFGELFF. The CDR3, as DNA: TGTGCCAGCAGCCTCCTGGGCATTTTCGGGGAGCTGTTTTTT. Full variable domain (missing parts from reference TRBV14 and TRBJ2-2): EAGVTQFPSHSVIEKGQTVTLRCDPISGHDNLYWYRRVMGKEIKFLLHFVKESKQDESGMPNNRFLAERTGGTYSTLKVQPAELEDSGVYFCASSLLGIFGELFFGEGSRLTVL.

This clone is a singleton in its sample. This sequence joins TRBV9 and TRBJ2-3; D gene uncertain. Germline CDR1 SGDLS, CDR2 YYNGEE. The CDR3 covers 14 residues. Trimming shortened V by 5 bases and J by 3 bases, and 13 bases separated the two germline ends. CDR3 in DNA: TGTGCCAGCAGTTCAAGACCGAGGACAGATACGCAGTATTTT. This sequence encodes CASSSRPRTDTQYF.

The CDR3 here is CASSPRLEDTQYF. The CDR3 DNA is TGTGCCAGTAGTCCTAGACTTGAAGATACGCAGTATTTT. J is TRBJ2-3 and V is TRBV19; D ambiguous. Looked up from germline, CDR1 is LNHDA and CDR2 is SQIVND (reference sequence). This CDR3 contains 13 residues. The V end lost 5 bases, the J end lost 5 bases, and 11 bases lay between the germline ends.

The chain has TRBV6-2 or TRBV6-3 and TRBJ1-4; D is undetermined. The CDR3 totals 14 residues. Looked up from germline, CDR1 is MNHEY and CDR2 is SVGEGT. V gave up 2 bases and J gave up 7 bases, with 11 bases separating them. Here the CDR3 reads CASSYPAPVEKLFF. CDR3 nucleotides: TGTGCCAGCAGTTACCCCGCGCCGGTTGAAAAACTGTTTTTT.

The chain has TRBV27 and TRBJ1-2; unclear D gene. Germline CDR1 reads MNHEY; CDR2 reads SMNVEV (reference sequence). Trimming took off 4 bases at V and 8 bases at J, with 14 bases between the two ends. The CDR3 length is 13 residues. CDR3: CASSSREHRGYTF. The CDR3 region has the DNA TGTGCCAGCAGTTCCCGGGAGCACCGGGGCTACACCTTC.

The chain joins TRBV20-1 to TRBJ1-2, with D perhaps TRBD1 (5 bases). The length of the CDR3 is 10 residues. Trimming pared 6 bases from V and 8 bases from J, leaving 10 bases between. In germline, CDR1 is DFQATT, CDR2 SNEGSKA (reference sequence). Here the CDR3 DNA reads TGCAGTGCCTGGAGGGACGGCTACACCTTC. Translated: CSAWRDGYTF.

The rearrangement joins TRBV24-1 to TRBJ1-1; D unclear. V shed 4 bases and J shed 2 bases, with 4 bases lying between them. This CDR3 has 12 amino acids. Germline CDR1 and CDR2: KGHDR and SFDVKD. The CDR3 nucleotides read TGTGCCACCAGTGACTACAACACTGAAGCTTTCTTT. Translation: CATSDYNTEAFF.

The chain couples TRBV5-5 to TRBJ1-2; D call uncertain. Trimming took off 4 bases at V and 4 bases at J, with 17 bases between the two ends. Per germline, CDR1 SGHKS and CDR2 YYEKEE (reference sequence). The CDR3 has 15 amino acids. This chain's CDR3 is CASSQQTDAVYGYTF. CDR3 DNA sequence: TGTGCCAGCAGCCAACAGACGGATGCCGTCTATGGCTACACCTTC.

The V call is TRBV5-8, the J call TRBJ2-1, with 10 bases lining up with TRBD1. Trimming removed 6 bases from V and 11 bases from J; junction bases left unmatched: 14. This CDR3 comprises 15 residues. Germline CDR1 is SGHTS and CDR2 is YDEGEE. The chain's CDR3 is CASIFPGTGAVKQFF. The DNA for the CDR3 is TGTGCCAGCATCTTTCCCGGGACAGGGGCAGTCAAGCAGTTCTTC. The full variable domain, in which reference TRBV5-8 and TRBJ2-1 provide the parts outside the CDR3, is EAGVTQSPTHLIKTRGQQATLRCSPISGHTSVYWYQQALGLGLQFLLWYDEGEERNRGNFPPRFSGRQFPNYSSELNVNALELEDSALYLCASIFPGTGAVKQFFGPGTRLTVL.

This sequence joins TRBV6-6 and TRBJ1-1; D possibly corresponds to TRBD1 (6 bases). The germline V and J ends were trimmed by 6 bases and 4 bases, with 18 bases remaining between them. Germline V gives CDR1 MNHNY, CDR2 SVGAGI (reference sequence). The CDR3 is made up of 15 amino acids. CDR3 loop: CASRTPSGVRTEAFF. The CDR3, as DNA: TGTGCCAGCAGAACACCGTCAGGGGTACGCACTGAAGCTTTCTTT.

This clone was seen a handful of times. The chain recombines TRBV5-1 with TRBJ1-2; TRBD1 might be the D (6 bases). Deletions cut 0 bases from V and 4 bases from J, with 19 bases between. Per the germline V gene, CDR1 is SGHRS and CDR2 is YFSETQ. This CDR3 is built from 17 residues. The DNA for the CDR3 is TGCGCCAGCAGCTTGGGGTCGGGGGGCAGTAAGCCCTATGGCTACACCTTC. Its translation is CASSLGSGGSKPYGYTF.

CDR3 loop: CASSPLINELTDTQYF. The CDR3 nucleotides are TGTGCCAGCTCACCACTAATTAACGAGCTCACAGATACGCAGTATTTT. The V gene is TRBV18, the J gene TRBJ2-3; D gene unclear. The CDR3 consists of 16 residues. V gave up 1 base and J gave up 2 bases, with 13 bases separating them. In germline, CDR1 is KGHSH, CDR2 LQKENI.

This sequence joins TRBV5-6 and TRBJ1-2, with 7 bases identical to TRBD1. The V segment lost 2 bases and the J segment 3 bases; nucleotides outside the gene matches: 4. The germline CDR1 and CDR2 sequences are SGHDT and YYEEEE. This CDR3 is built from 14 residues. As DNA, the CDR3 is TGTGCCAGCAGCTTTAGGGGGCGAGACTATGGCTACACCTTC. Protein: CASSFRGRDYGYTF.

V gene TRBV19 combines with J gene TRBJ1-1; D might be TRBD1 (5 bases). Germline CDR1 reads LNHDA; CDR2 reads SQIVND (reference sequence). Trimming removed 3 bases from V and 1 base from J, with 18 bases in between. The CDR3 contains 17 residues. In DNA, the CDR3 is TGTGCCAGTAGTATCCCCACCCCGGACACCCAGAACACTGAAGCTTTCTTT. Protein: CASSIPTPDTQNTEAFF.

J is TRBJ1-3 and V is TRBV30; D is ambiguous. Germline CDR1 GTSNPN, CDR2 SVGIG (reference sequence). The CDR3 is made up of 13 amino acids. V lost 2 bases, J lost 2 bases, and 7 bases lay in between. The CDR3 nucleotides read TGTGCCTGGAGTTTGGGAGCTGGAAACACCATATATTTT. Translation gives CAWSLGAGNTIYF.

CDR3 nucleotides: TGTGCCAGCAGCTTGGTGGAGGGGGCTAGCTATGGCTACACCTTC. Its translation: CASSLVEGASYGYTF. The V call is TRBV5-6, the J call TRBJ1-2; TRBD1 aligns across 7 bases. The V gene end was trimmed by 0 bases and the J gene end by 4 bases; junction bases not matched to a gene: 6. Germline V gene lookup returns CDR1 SGHDT and CDR2 YYEEEE. CDR3 length: 15 amino acids.

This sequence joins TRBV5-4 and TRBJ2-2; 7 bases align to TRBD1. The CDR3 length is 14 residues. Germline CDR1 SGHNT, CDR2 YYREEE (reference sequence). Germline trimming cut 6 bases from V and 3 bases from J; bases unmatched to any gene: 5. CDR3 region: CASTRQGDTGELFF. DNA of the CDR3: TGTGCCAGCACCCGACAGGGAGACACCGGGGAGCTGTTTTTT.

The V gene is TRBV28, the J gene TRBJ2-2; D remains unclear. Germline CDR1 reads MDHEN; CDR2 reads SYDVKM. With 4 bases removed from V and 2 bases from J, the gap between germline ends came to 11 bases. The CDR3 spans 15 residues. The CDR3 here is CASSSSLPNTGELFF. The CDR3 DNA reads TGTGCCAGCAGTTCAAGCCTTCCTAACACCGGGGAGCTGTTTTTT.

CDR3 residues: CASSSPDRGRGNEKLFF. In DNA form, the CDR3 reads TGTGCCAGCAGTTCCCCAGACAGGGGAAGAGGTAATGAAAAACTGTTTTTT. The chain carries TRBV28 and TRBJ1-4, with 8 bases matching TRBD1. After removal of 4 bases from V and 4 bases from J, the junction contained 11 bases not matched to a gene. The germline V gene has CDR1 MDHEN and CDR2 SYDVKM. CDR3 size: 17 residues.

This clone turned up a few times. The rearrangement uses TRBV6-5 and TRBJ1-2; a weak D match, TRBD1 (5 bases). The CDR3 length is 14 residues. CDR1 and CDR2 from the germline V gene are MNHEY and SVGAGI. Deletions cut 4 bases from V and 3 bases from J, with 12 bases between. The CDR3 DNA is TGTGCCAGCAGTTTCAGGGTGGATGACTATGGCTACACCTTC. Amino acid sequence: CASSFRVDDYGYTF.

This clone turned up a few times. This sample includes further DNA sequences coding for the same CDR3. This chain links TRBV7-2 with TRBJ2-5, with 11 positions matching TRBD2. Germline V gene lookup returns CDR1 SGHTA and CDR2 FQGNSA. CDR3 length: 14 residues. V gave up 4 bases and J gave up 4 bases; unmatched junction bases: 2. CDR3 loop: CASSSLAGGETQYF. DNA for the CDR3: TGTGCCAGCAGCTCTCTAGCGGGAGGAGAGACCCAGTACTTC.

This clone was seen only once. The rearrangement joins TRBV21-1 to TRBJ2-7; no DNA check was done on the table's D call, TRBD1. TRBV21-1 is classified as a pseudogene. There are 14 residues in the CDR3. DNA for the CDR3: TGTGCCAGCGCTGACAGGGGGCCTACCTACGAGCAGTACTTC. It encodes CASADRGPTYEQYF.

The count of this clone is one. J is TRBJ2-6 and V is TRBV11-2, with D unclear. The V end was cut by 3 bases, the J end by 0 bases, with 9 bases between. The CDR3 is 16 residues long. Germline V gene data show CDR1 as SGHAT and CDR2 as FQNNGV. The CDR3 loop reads CASSFLPSSGANVLTF. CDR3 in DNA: TGTGCCAGCAGCTTCCTACCAAGCTCTGGGGCCAACGTCCTGACTTTC.

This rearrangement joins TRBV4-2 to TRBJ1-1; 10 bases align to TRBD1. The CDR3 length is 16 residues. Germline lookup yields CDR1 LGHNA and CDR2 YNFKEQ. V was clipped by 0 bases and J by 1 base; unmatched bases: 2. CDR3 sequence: CASSQDWDRGNTEAFF. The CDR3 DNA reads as TGTGCCAGCAGCCAAGATTGGGACAGGGGGAACACTGAAGCTTTCTTT.

The CDR3 DNA follows: TGTGCCACCAGCAGACGATTGCGTCAGGGGTCATCGTGGGAAAAACTGTTTTTT. It specifies CATSRRLRQGSSWEKLFF. V usage is TRBV15 and J usage is TRBJ1-4; tentative D call: TRBD1 (6 bases). Looked up from germline, CDR1 is LNHNV and CDR2 is YYDKDF (reference sequence). The CDR3 runs to 18 residues. Trimming took off 2 bases at V and 8 bases at J, with 24 bases between the two ends.

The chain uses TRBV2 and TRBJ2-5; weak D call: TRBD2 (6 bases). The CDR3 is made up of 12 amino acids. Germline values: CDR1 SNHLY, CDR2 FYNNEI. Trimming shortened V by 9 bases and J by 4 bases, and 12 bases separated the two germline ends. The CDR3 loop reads CARAGLGETQYF. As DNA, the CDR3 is TGTGCCAGGGCGGGGCTAGGAGAGACCCAGTACTTC.

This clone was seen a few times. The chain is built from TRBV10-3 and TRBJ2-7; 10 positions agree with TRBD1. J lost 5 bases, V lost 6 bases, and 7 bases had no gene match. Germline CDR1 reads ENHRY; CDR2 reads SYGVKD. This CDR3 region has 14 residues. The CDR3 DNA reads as TGTGCCATCAGAGCGACAGGGGGCATGAACGAGCAGTACTTC. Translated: CAIRATGGMNEQYF.

In DNA, the CDR3 is TGTGCCACCAGTGACCGATCCAGGGGGCTGAATAACTTTGAGACCCAGTACTTC. Translating it yields CATSDRSRGLNNFETQYF. The chain recombines TRBV24-1 with TRBJ2-5, with 8 positions matching TRBD1. Per the germline V gene, CDR1 is KGHDR and CDR2 is SFDVKD. CDR3 size: 18 residues. J gave up 5 bases and V 4 bases, and 17 bases lay outside the gene matches.

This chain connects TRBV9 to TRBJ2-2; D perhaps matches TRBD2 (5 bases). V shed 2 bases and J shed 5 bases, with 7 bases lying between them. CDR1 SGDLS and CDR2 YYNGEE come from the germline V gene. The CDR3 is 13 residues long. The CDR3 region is CASSVEVTGELFF. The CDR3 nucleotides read TGTGCCAGCAGCGTGGAGGTGACCGGGGAGCTGTTTTTT.